The rows below give T cell receptor beta chains drawn from one sample of a study of vaccination and CD4 T cells after COVID-19. TCRdb re-called the PCR reads with MiXCR, one entry per CDR3 protein. This sample has around 10,000 distinct CDR3 sequences, with approximately 60% found just once. Antigens of these TCRs are unknown. Sequencing was carried out using CD4+ T cells from blood, cultured in vitro. The receptors here all came from a human donor who had recovered from COVID-19. CDR3s include the opening cysteine and the closing phenylalanine or tryptophan. The order of the fields is D gene, clone size, J gene, V gene, CDR3 length, CDR3 protein, CDR3 DNA. D genes are given only for firm matches. Size values are once, few and many counts, or a class for expanded clones, and some rows have none.

d_gene: -; abundance: -; j_gene: TRBJ2-7; v_gene: TRBV6-1; len: 13; CDR3aa: CASTELSSYEQYF; CDR3nt: TGTGCCAGCACCGAGCTGAGCTCCTACGAGCAGTACTTC
d_gene: -; abundance: once; j_gene: TRBJ2-7; v_gene: TRBV6-1; len: 12; CDR3aa: CASSEGRHEQYF; CDR3nt: TGTGCCAGCAGTGAAGGTCGTCACGAGCAGTACTTC
d_gene: TRBD1; abundance: -; j_gene: TRBJ1-6; v_gene: TRBV2; len: 13; CDR3aa: CASSDRGYSPLHF; CDR3nt: TGTGCCAGCAGTGACAGGGGGTATTCACCCCTCCACTTT
d_gene: -; abundance: few; j_gene: TRBJ1-2; v_gene: TRBV5-4; len: 13; CDR3aa: CASSLQGDYGYTF; CDR3nt: TGTGCCAGCAGCCTACAGGGAGATTATGGCTACACCTTC
d_gene: -; abundance: -; j_gene: TRBJ1-1; v_gene: TRBV2; len: 13; CDR3aa: CASSRAPGTEAFF; CDR3nt: TGTGCCAGCAGTCGGGCCCCAGGGACTGAAGCTTTCTTT
d_gene: -; abundance: once; j_gene: TRBJ2-7; v_gene: TRBV7-3; len: 11; CDR3aa: CAGGESYEQYF; CDR3nt: TGTGCTGGGGGAGAATCCTACGAGCAGTACTTC
d_gene: -; abundance: few; j_gene: TRBJ1-4; v_gene: TRBV20-1; len: 14; CDR3aa: CSARDRSTNEKLFF; CDR3nt: TGCAGTGCTAGAGATCGATCAACTAATGAAAAACTGTTTTTT
d_gene: TRBD1; abundance: -; j_gene: TRBJ2-3; v_gene: TRBV20-1; len: 14; CDR3aa: CSASRGPTPYTQYF; CDR3nt: TGCAGTGCTAGTAGGGGGCCAACCCCGTATACGCAGTATTTT
d_gene: -; abundance: -; j_gene: TRBJ2-7; v_gene: TRBV20-1; len: 16; CDR3aa: CSGTSRLRSSSQEQYF; CDR3nt: TGCAGTGGTACCTCCAGGTTGCGGTCCTCGTCCCAGGAGCAGTACTTC
d_gene: -; abundance: -; j_gene: TRBJ2-7; v_gene: TRBV7-2; len: 14; CDR3aa: CASSLGGLGYEQYF; CDR3nt: TGTGCCAGCAGCTTAGGGGGCTTGGGGTACGAGCAGTACTTC
d_gene: -; abundance: few; j_gene: TRBJ1-2; v_gene: TRBV6-2/TRBV6-3; len: 14; CDR3aa: CASSFQTQAYGYTF; CDR3nt: TGTGCCAGCAGTTTCCAGACGCAGGCTTATGGCTACACCTTC
d_gene: -; abundance: once; j_gene: TRBJ2-5; v_gene: TRBV2; len: 12; CDR3aa: CASSVTSETQYF; CDR3nt: TGTGCCAGCAGTGTAACATCGGAGACCCAGTACTTC
d_gene: -; abundance: few; j_gene: TRBJ1-6; v_gene: TRBV12-3/TRBV12-4; len: 15; CDR3aa: CASSLDGHYNSPLHF; CDR3nt: TGTGCCAGCAGTTTAGACGGCCACTATAATTCACCCCTCCACTTT
d_gene: -; abundance: -; j_gene: TRBJ2-7; v_gene: TRBV7-6; len: 16; CDR3aa: CASSRARGGASYEQYF; CDR3nt: TGTGCCAGCAGCCGCGCCCGTGGGGGGGCCTCCTACGAGCAGTACTTC
d_gene: TRBD2; abundance: -; j_gene: TRBJ2-5; v_gene: TRBV20-1; len: 16; CDR3aa: CSALGRAGASQETQYF; CDR3nt: TGCAGTGCTCTGGGCCGAGCGGGGGCCTCCCAAGAGACCCAGTACTTC
d_gene: -; abundance: few; j_gene: TRBJ1-1; v_gene: TRBV24-1; len: 13; CDR3aa: CATRTAINTEAFF; CDR3nt: TGTGCCACTCGGACAGCGATTAACACTGAAGCTTTCTTT
d_gene: TRBD1; abundance: -; j_gene: TRBJ1-2; v_gene: TRBV7-2; len: 13; CDR3aa: CASSSDRVLGYTF; CDR3nt: TGTGCCAGCAGCTCTGACAGGGTCCTCGGCTACACCTTC
d_gene: -; abundance: -; j_gene: TRBJ2-5; v_gene: TRBV7-6; len: 14; CDR3aa: CASSKGLGDETQYF; CDR3nt: TGTGCCAGCAGCAAAGGGCTCGGGGACGAGACCCAGTACTTC
d_gene: TRBD1; abundance: -; j_gene: TRBJ1-5; v_gene: TRBV2; len: 15; CDR3aa: CASSDTDRPNQPQHF; CDR3nt: TGTGCCAGCAGTGATACGGACAGGCCCAATCAGCCCCAGCATTTT
d_gene: -; abundance: -; j_gene: TRBJ1-1; v_gene: TRBV19; len: 14; CDR3aa: CASSRLARNTEAFF; CDR3nt: TGTGCCAGTAGTAGGTTGGCCCGGAACACTGAAGCTTTCTTT
d_gene: -; abundance: -; j_gene: TRBJ2-7; v_gene: TRBV7-3; len: 15; CDR3aa: CASSYGAGGTYEQYF; CDR3nt: TGTGCCAGCAGCTACGGGGCCGGAGGAACCTACGAGCAGTACTTC
d_gene: TRBD2; abundance: -; j_gene: TRBJ2-3; v_gene: TRBV20-1; len: 18; CDR3aa: CSARVNPGLAGVTDTQYF; CDR3nt: TGCAGTGCTAGAGTAAATCCTGGGCTAGCGGGGGTTACAGATACGCAGTATTTT
d_gene: TRBD1; abundance: few; j_gene: TRBJ1-5; v_gene: TRBV18; len: 17; CDR3aa: CASSPQDSGPGGQPQHF; CDR3nt: TGTGCCAGCTCACCACAGGACTCAGGGCCAGGGGGGCAGCCCCAGCATTTT
d_gene: -; abundance: -; j_gene: TRBJ2-7; v_gene: TRBV21-1; len: 17; CDR3aa: CASSKDKGQGGPYEQYF; CDR3nt: TGTGCCAGCAGCAAAGATAAAGGACAGGGGGGTCCCTACGAGCAGTACTTC
d_gene: -; abundance: -; j_gene: TRBJ2-5; v_gene: TRBV6-1; len: 13; CDR3aa: CASMRDPRETQYF; CDR3nt: TGTGCCAGCATGAGAGACCCGCGAGAGACCCAGTACTTC
d_gene: TRBD1; abundance: few; j_gene: TRBJ1-1; v_gene: TRBV27; len: 15; CDR3aa: CASSRSTGLVTEAFF; CDR3nt: TGTGCCAGCAGTCGGTCGACAGGGTTGGTCACTGAAGCTTTCTTT
d_gene: TRBD2; abundance: -; j_gene: TRBJ2-6; v_gene: TRBV11-2; len: 17; CDR3aa: CASRLAGATSGANVLTF; CDR3nt: TGTGCCAGCAGACTAGCGGGAGCAACGAGTGGGGCCAACGTCCTGACTTTC
d_gene: TRBD1; abundance: -; j_gene: TRBJ2-2; v_gene: TRBV7-2; len: 14; CDR3aa: CASRRDSYTGELFF; CDR3nt: TGTGCCAGCAGACGGGACAGCTACACCGGGGAGCTGTTTTTT
d_gene: TRBD1; abundance: -; j_gene: TRBJ1-5; v_gene: TRBV6-2/TRBV6-3; len: 17; CDR3aa: CASSYGTGGYSNQPQHF; CDR3nt: TGTGCCAGCAGTTATGGGACAGGCGGCTATAGCAATCAGCCCCAGCATTTT
d_gene: TRBD1; abundance: -; j_gene: TRBJ1-1; v_gene: TRBV27; len: 16; CDR3aa: CASSSKELTGGNEAFF; CDR3nt: TGTGCCAGCAGTTCGAAAGAACTGACAGGGGGGAATGAAGCTTTCTTT
d_gene: -; abundance: -; j_gene: TRBJ1-1; v_gene: TRBV7-2; len: 13; CDR3aa: CASSLTENTEAFF; CDR3nt: TGTGCCAGCAGCTTAACAGAAAACACTGAAGCTTTCTTT
d_gene: -; abundance: -; j_gene: TRBJ1-5; v_gene: TRBV6-5; len: 15; CDR3aa: CASSYKEGVNQPQHF; CDR3nt: TGTGCCAGCAGTTACAAGGAGGGCGTCAATCAGCCCCAGCATTTT
d_gene: -; abundance: -; j_gene: TRBJ1-1; v_gene: TRBV12-3/TRBV12-4; len: 13; CDR3aa: CASSLSRNTEAFF; CDR3nt: TGTGCCAGCAGTTTGAGCAGGAACACTGAAGCTTTCTTT
d_gene: -; abundance: -; j_gene: TRBJ2-7; v_gene: TRBV27; len: 14; CDR3aa: CASSLRTAPYEQYF; CDR3nt: TGTGCCAGCAGTTTACGGACAGCGCCCTACGAGCAGTACTTC
d_gene: TRBD2; abundance: -; j_gene: TRBJ2-3; v_gene: TRBV6-5; len: 16; CDR3aa: CASSYSRAGGLYTQYF; CDR3nt: TGTGCCAGCAGTTACTCGAGAGCGGGAGGGCTTTATACGCAGTATTTT
d_gene: TRBD1; abundance: few; j_gene: TRBJ1-2; v_gene: TRBV19; len: 14; CDR3aa: CASSIWDRNYGYTF; CDR3nt: TGTGCCAGTAGTATTTGGGACAGAAACTATGGCTACACCTTC
d_gene: -; abundance: -; j_gene: TRBJ1-6; v_gene: TRBV7-2; len: 12; CDR3aa: CASSLFNSPLHF; CDR3nt: TGTGCCAGCAGCTTATTTAATTCACCCCTCCACTTT
d_gene: -; abundance: -; j_gene: TRBJ2-5; v_gene: TRBV7-2; len: 12; CDR3aa: CASSVGEETQYF; CDR3nt: TGTGCCAGCAGCGTAGGGGAAGAGACCCAGTACTTC
d_gene: -; abundance: -; j_gene: TRBJ1-5; v_gene: TRBV7-7; len: 13; CDR3aa: CASSLGSGQPQHF; CDR3nt: TGTGCTAGCAGCCTCGGGAGCGGGCAGCCCCAGCATTTT
d_gene: -; abundance: few; j_gene: TRBJ1-5; v_gene: TRBV7-6; len: 14; CDR3aa: CASSLATGNQPQHF; CDR3nt: TGTGCCAGCAGCTTAGCTACCGGGAATCAGCCCCAGCATTTT
d_gene: TRBD2; abundance: few; j_gene: TRBJ2-3; v_gene: TRBV6-2/TRBV6-3; len: 15; CDR3aa: CASSYTSGGADTQYF; CDR3nt: TGTGCCAGCAGTTACACTAGCGGGGGCGCAGATACGCAGTATTTT
d_gene: -; abundance: -; j_gene: TRBJ2-7; v_gene: TRBV7-9; len: 12; CDR3aa: CASSLTSVEQYF; CDR3nt: TGTGCCAGCAGCTTAACTAGTGTCGAGCAGTACTTC
d_gene: -; abundance: few; j_gene: TRBJ2-5; v_gene: TRBV20-1; len: 15; CDR3aa: CSASWWMGGGETQYF; CDR3nt: TGCAGTGCTAGTTGGTGGATGGGGGGTGGAGAGACCCAGTACTTC
d_gene: -; abundance: -; j_gene: TRBJ1-5; v_gene: TRBV7-2; len: 16; CDR3aa: CASSPGAPISNQPQHF; CDR3nt: TGTGCCAGCAGTCCGGGAGCCCCTATCAGCAATCAGCCCCAGCATTTT
d_gene: TRBD2; abundance: -; j_gene: TRBJ2-1; v_gene: TRBV5-1; len: 16; CDR3aa: CASSDGLAGTSYEQFF; CDR3nt: TGCGCCAGCAGCGACGGACTAGCGGGGACTAGTTATGAGCAGTTCTTC
d_gene: -; abundance: once; j_gene: TRBJ1-2; v_gene: TRBV7-2; len: 14; CDR3aa: CASSVRGMDRGYTF; CDR3nt: TGTGCCAGCAGCGTTCGGGGGATGGACCGCGGCTACACCTTC
d_gene: -; abundance: -; j_gene: TRBJ1-1; v_gene: TRBV27; len: 13; CDR3aa: CASSLNRNTEAFF; CDR3nt: TGTGCCAGCAGTCTAAATAGGAACACTGAAGCTTTCTTT
d_gene: -; abundance: -; j_gene: TRBJ2-5; v_gene: TRBV7-9; len: 15; CDR3aa: CASSVGRGPHETQYF; CDR3nt: TGTGCCAGCAGCGTGGGGCGGGGCCCCCATGAGACCCAGTACTTC
d_gene: -; abundance: few; j_gene: TRBJ1-5; v_gene: TRBV7-2; len: 13; CDR3aa: CASSANRDQPQHF; CDR3nt: TGTGCCAGCAGCGCTAACAGGGACCAGCCCCAGCATTTT
d_gene: -; abundance: once; j_gene: TRBJ2-2; v_gene: TRBV29-1; len: 15; CDR3aa: CSVQLTPTHNGELFF; CDR3nt: TGCAGCGTCCAACTAACCCCGACACACAACGGGGAGCTGTTTTTT
d_gene: -; abundance: once; j_gene: TRBJ2-1; v_gene: TRBV6-2/TRBV6-3; len: 16; CDR3aa: CASSYGGIRSYNEQFF; CDR3nt: TGTGCCAGCAGTTACGGGGGCATTCGCTCCTACAATGAGCAGTTCTTC
d_gene: -; abundance: few; j_gene: TRBJ1-5; v_gene: TRBV12-3/TRBV12-4; len: 14; CDR3aa: CASGTGGVGQPQHF; CDR3nt: TGTGCCAGCGGAACTGGAGGGGTTGGACAGCCCCAGCATTTT
d_gene: TRBD2; abundance: -; j_gene: TRBJ2-1; v_gene: TRBV5-4; len: 15; CDR3aa: CASSISGGAHNEQFF; CDR3nt: TGTGCCAGCAGCATTAGCGGGGGGGCCCACAATGAGCAGTTCTTC
d_gene: -; abundance: few; j_gene: TRBJ1-1; v_gene: TRBV6-1; len: 14; CDR3aa: CASRERGSYTEAFF; CDR3nt: TGTGCCAGCAGGGAAAGGGGGTCGTACACTGAAGCTTTCTTT
d_gene: -; abundance: -; j_gene: TRBJ1-5; v_gene: TRBV2; len: 15; CDR3aa: CASGEGQRSNQPQHF; CDR3nt: TGTGCCAGCGGGGAGGGACAAAGGAGCAATCAGCCCCAGCATTTT
d_gene: -; abundance: -; j_gene: TRBJ2-7; v_gene: TRBV30; len: 13; CDR3aa: CAWSVSYRHEQYF; CDR3nt: TGTGCCTGGAGTGTAAGCTACAGGCACGAGCAGTACTTC
d_gene: -; abundance: few; j_gene: TRBJ2-2; v_gene: TRBV7-8; len: 16; CDR3aa: CASSSLGGLNTGELFF; CDR3nt: TGTGCCAGCAGCTCGCTCGGGGGACTCAACACCGGGGAGCTGTTTTTT